These 8 T cell receptor beta chains originate from one sample sequenced in a study of T cell responses to AZD1222 COVID-19 vaccine. TCRdb's table, derived via immunoSEQ multiplex PCR, lists solely in-frame clones and lacks some. This sample carries tens of thousands of clones, roughly 86% of them seen once, and the ten largest clones take 6.9%. The sequencing here drew on peripheral blood, taken 28 days after the second AZD1222 dose. These receptors came from an adult who received the AZD1222 COVID-19 vaccine.

The CDR3 region is CASWTGGLMNTEAFF. DNA for the CDR3: TGTGCCAGTTGGACAGGGGGCCTGATGAACACTGAAGCTTTCTTT. The chain carries TRBV6-5 and TRBJ1-1; 11 bases match TRBD1. Germline lookup yields CDR1 MNHEY and CDR2 SVGAGI. The CDR3 totals 15 residues. V trimming: 9 bases; J trimming: 0 bases; junction bases outside the gene matches: 6.

The V and J genes are TRBV14 and TRBJ2-3; TRBD2 agrees at 16 bases. The CDR3 has 15 residues. Looked up from germline, CDR1 is SGHDN and CDR2 is FVKESK. V was clipped by 11 bases and J by 6 bases; unmatched bases: 8. CDR3 protein: CAFPGTSGRADTQYF. In DNA, the CDR3 is TGTGCCTTTCCCGGGACTAGCGGGAGGGCGGATACGCAGTATTTT.

The chain links TRBV3-1 (or the pseudogene TRBV3-2) to TRBJ2-5; 9 positions match TRBD2. Germline loops: CDR1 LGHDT, CDR2 YNNKEL (reference sequence). The CDR3 runs to 17 residues. V shed 4 bases and J 7 bases; nucleotides not matched to a gene: 16. CDR3 protein: CASSLDGLAPMVATQYF. The CDR3 DNA follows: TGTGCCAGCAGCCTCGACGGACTAGCGCCCATGGTAGCGACCCAGTACTTC.

The chain couples TRBV28 to TRBJ1-2, with D maybe TRBD1 (5 bases). Germline V gene lookup returns CDR1 MDHEN and CDR2 SYDVKM. This CDR3 is built from 14 residues. V was shortened by 5 bases and J by 7 bases, with 17 bases between the two germline ends. CDR3 nucleotides: TGTGCCAGCAGTGGGCAGGGACCCCTAGGTGGCTACACCTTC. Encoded protein: CASSGQGPLGGYTF.

The chain carries TRBV1 and TRBJ2-4; TRBD2 reflects the table's D call only, with no check against the DNA. TRBV1 is a pseudogene segment. The CDR3 totals 17 residues. The CDR3, as DNA: TGCACCAGCAGCCCCAAAGGGGACCGGCGGGGTAAAAACATTCAGTACTTC. Residues: CTSSPKGDRRGKNIQYF.

The rearrangement uses TRBV5-1 and TRBJ2-7; TRBD1 matches 8 bases. The CDR3 extends over 15 amino acids. J gave up 9 bases and V 2 bases, and 13 bases lay outside the gene matches. Germline V gene lookup returns CDR1 SGHRS and CDR2 YFSETQ. The CDR3 loop reads CASSFPGQDPAAQYF. The CDR3 DNA reads as TGCGCCAGCAGCTTCCCGGGACAGGACCCTGCGGCGCAGTACTTC.

V and J are TRBV9 and TRBJ2-2; 7 nucleotides agree with TRBD1. CDR1 SGDLS and CDR2 YYNGEE come from the germline V gene. The CDR3 sequence is 13 residues long. With V trimmed by 3 bases and J by 7 bases, 3 bases remained unmatched. The CDR3 loop reads CASSGRQGGELFF. Written as DNA, the CDR3 is TGTGCCAGCAGCGGGAGACAGGGCGGGGAGCTGTTTTTT.

The chain recombines TRBV4-1 with TRBJ2-1; D ambiguous. V lost 0 bases to trimming and J lost 2 bases, with 2 bases between them. Germline V gene data show CDR1 as MGHRA and CDR2 as YSYEKL. The CDR3 is made up of 13 amino acids. For the CDR3, the DNA is TGCGCCAGCAGCCAAGAACCCTACAATGAGCAGTTCTTC. Amino acids: CASSQEPYNEQFF.